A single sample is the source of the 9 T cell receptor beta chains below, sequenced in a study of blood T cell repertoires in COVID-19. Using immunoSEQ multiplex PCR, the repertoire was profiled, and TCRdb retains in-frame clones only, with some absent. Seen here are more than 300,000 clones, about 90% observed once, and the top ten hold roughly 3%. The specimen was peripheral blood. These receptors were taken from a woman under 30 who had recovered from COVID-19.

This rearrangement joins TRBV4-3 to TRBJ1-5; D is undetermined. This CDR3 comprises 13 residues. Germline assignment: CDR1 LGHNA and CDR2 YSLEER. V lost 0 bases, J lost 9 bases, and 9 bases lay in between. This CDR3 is CASSQDSGRPQHF. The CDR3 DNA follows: TGCGCCAGCAGCCAAGATTCGGGTAGGCCCCAGCATTTT.

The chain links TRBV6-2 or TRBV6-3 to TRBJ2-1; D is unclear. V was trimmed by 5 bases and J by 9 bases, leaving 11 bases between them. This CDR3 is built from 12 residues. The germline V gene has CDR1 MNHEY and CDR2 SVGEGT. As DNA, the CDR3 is TGTGCCAGCAGTCTGAGCGTCCGTGAGCAGTTCTTC. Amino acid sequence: CASSLSVREQFF.

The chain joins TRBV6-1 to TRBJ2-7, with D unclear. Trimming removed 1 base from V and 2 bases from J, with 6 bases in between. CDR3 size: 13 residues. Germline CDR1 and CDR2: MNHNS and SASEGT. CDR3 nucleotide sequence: TGTGCCAGCAGTGAAGGGCAACCCTACGAGCAGTACGTC. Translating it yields CASSEGQPYEQYV.

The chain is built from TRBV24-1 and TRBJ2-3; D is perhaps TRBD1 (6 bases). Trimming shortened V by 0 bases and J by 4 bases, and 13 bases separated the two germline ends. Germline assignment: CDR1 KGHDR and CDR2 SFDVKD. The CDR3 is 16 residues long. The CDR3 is CATSDLQGGIADTQYF. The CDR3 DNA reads TGTGCCACCAGTGATTTGCAAGGGGGTATAGCAGATACGCAGTATTTT.

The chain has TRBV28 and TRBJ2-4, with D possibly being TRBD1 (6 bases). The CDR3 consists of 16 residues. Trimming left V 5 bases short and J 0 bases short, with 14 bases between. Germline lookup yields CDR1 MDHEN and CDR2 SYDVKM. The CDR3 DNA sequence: TGTGCCAGCAGTCTTTTGGACAGACTAGCCAAAAACATTCAGTACTTC. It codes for CASSLLDRLAKNIQYF.

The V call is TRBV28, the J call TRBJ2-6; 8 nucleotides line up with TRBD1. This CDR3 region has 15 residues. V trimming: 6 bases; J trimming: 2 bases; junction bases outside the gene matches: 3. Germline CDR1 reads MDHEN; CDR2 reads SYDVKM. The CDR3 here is CASRTGAAGANVLTF. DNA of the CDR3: TGTGCCAGCAGGACAGGGGCTGCTGGGGCCAACGTCCTGACTTTC.

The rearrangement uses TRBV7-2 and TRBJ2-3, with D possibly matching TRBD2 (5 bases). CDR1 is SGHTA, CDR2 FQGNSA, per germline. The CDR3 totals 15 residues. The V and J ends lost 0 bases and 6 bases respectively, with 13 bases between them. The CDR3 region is CASSLAFGSGDTQYF. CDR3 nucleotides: TGTGCCAGCAGCTTAGCGTTTGGGAGTGGGGATACGCAGTATTTT.

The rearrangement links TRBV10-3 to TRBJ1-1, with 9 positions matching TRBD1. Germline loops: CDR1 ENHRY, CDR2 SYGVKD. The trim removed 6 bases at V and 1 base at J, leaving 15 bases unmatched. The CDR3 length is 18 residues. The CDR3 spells CAIRTDPRDRVGNTEAFF. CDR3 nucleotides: TGTGCCATCAGGACCGACCCCCGGGACAGGGTTGGGAACACTGAAGCTTTCTTT.

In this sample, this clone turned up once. The DNA for the CDR3 is TGTGCCAGTAGCCCCCCCGGGAGCCTCTCAAATGAGCAGTTCTTC. It translates to CASSPPGSLSNEQFF. The chain uses TRBV19 and TRBJ2-1; D possibly corresponds to TRBD2 (6 bases). The V and J ends lost 6 bases and 7 bases respectively, with 19 bases between them. The CDR3 has 15 residues. Per germline, CDR1 LNHDA and CDR2 SQIVND (reference sequence).